This T cell receptor (beta chain) was found in a study of Ad26.COV2.S vaccination and SARS-CoV-2 variants. Broader study findings: Recipients of either vaccine or placebo displayed similar breadth of non-spike TCRs. The TCR breadth and depth analyses may have produced an underestimate of total T cell responses. The breadth of spike-specific CD8+ and CD4+ T cell responses after vaccination was reportedly substantial.

Sequencing was performed with immunoSEQ multiplex PCR; in TCRdb, only in-frame clones are kept and a portion is missing. The sample contains some 400,000 clones, 70% to 90% of which appear only once. With respect to this clone: The target antigen is unknown.

CDR3 length: 13 amino acids. In germline, CDR1 is SGHTA, CDR2 FQGNSA. V lost 2 bases and J 0 bases, leaving 5 bases between the germline ends. Treatment denoted: some 20 received Ad26.COV2.S at low or high dose, single or two shots; roughly five received placebo; per-sample allocation not given. Each sample was drawn 63 days after the first injection (of vaccine or placebo). Sample: peripheral blood, taken in a trial of Ad26.COV2.S vaccine versus placebo. V gene TRBV7-2 combines with J gene TRBJ2-7; the D is unclear. The clonotype originates from a person between 18 and 65 years old who received the Ad26.COV2.S COVID-19 vaccine or a placebo. Here the CDR3 DNA reads TGTGCCAGCAGCTTATCCCTCTCCTACGAGCAGTACTTC. Translating it yields CASSLSLSYEQYF.